The sequence of this T cell receptor (beta chain) was determined in a study of blood T cell repertoires in COVID-19. Study-wide context: Italy, Spain and the United States were the sources of the convalescent and acute COVID-19 samples. PBMCs, B-cell-depleted T cells, or T cells provided the cDNA or gDNA that made up the material.

Profiling relied on immunoSEQ multiplex PCR, and the TCRdb table lists in-frame clones only, not all of them. The sample lists tens of thousands of clones; 90% were seen once. With V trimmed by 0 bases and J by 1 base, 3 bases remained unmatched. From germline, CDR1 is MGHRA and CDR2 YSYEKL. CDR3 length: 17 residues. Sequencing used peripheral blood. The V gene is TRBV4-1, the J gene TRBJ2-2; 9 nucleotides agree with TRBD2. The TCR comes from a human donor in a cohort sampled during active COVID-19. The CDR3 here is CASSQDLAGLNTGELFF. In DNA, the CDR3 is TGCGCCAGCAGCCAAGATCTAGCGGGGTTGAACACCGGGGAGCTGTTTTTT.